The 8 T cell receptor beta chains in this list originate from one sample, sequenced in a study of Graves' ophthalmopathy and Graves' hyperthyroidism. TCR beta CDR3 amplification used RNA transcripts. RT-PCR was first run with HTBI primers, then multiplex PCR in a second round. One entry per CDR3 protein, called by TCRdb with MiXCR from the multiplex PCR reads. The data show 1 million to 1.3 million distinct CDR3 sequences, 35% to 40% seen once. Sequenced material: peripheral blood or thyroid tissue (not recorded which). These receptors all come from an adult man with Graves' hyperthyroidism.

As to this clonotype: A clone one base away is much larger, so this may be a read error. The genes are TRBV2 and TRBJ1-3; D is undetermined. The germline V and J ends were trimmed by 11 bases and 5 bases, with 7 bases remaining between them. This CDR3 spans 10 amino acids. Per germline, CDR1 SNHLY and CDR2 FYNNEI. The CDR3 loop is CAGNRNTIYF. DNA for the CDR3: TGTGCCGGCAATAGAAACACCATATATTTT.

This sequence joins TRBV4-3 and TRBJ1-5; 9 nucleotides agree with TRBD1. V lost 0 bases, J lost 2 bases, and 5 bases stayed unmatched. The CDR3 consists of 17 residues. The V gene's germline CDR1 is LGHNA and CDR2 YSLEER. For the CDR3, the DNA is TGCGCCAGCAGCCAAGATGACAGGGGGAACGGCAATCAGCCCCAGCATTTT. This codes for CASSQDDRGNGNQPQHF.

The chain employs TRBV7-9 and TRBJ2-2, with D possibly being TRBD1 (5 bases). V was clipped by 8 bases and J by 4 bases, with 17 bases between them. In germline, CDR1 is SEHNR, CDR2 FQNEAQ (reference sequence). The CDR3 runs 15 residues. The CDR3 region is CASSSVGRVTGELFF. The CDR3 bases are TGTGCCAGCTCCTCAGTGGGCAGGGTCACCGGGGAGCTGTTTTTT.

In its sample, this clonotype was seen many times. The chain combines TRBV5-6 with TRBJ1-5; 11 bases match TRBD1. Germline CDR1 and CDR2: SGHDT and YYEEEE. The J segment lost 7 bases and the V segment lost 1 base, leaving 1 base of the junction unmatched. This CDR3 is 14 amino acids long. This chain's CDR3 is CASSLRDRGQPQHF. The CDR3 region has the DNA TGTGCCAGCAGCTTGCGGGACAGGGGGCAGCCCCAGCATTTT. The variable domain in full, with the rest retrieved from reference TRBV5-6 and TRBJ1-5, is DAGVTQSPTHLIKTRGQQVTLRCSPKSGHDTVSWYQQALGQGPQFIFQYYEEEERQRGNFPDRFSGHQFPNYSSELNVNALLLGDSALYLCASSLRDRGQPQHFGDGTRLSIL.

There are many counts of this clonotype. This chain links TRBV2 with TRBJ1-2, with unresolved D. V lost 2 bases, J lost 4 bases, and 14 bases lay in between. This CDR3 is 15 amino acids long. CDR1 SNHLY and CDR2 FYNNEI come from the germline V gene. CDR3 in amino acids: CASSESGGISYGYTF. The CDR3 region has the DNA TGTGCCAGCAGTGAATCCGGTGGGATTTCCTATGGCTACACCTTC.

This clonotype has at least ten counts. The genes are TRBV7-2 and TRBJ2-2; the D gene is possibly TRBD2 (7 bases). V was clipped by 11 bases and J by 6 bases, with 16 bases between them. The CDR3 is 13 residues long. The germline gives CDR1 SGHTA, CDR2 FQGNSA. The CDR3 protein is CARQTGRAGELFF. The CDR3 DNA reads as TGTGCCCGCCAAACAGGGAGGGCCGGGGAGCTGTTTTTT. Full variable domain (rest looked up from reference TRBV7-2 and TRBJ2-2): GAGVSQSPSNKVTEKGKDVELRCDPISGHTALYWYRQSLGQGLEFLIYFQGNSAPDKSGLPSDRFSAERTGGSVSTLTIQRTQQEDSAVYLCARQTGRAGELFFGEGSRLTVL.

This clonotype has a count of ten or more. The rearrangement joins TRBV2 to TRBJ1-2, with TRBD1 as a possible D gene (5 bases). Germline V gene lookup returns CDR1 SNHLY and CDR2 FYNNEI. V gave up 10 bases and J gave up 7 bases, with 16 bases separating them. The CDR3 has 12 residues. The CDR3 spells CANMQGWGGYTF. CDR3 DNA sequence: TGTGCCAACATGCAGGGATGGGGTGGCTACACCTTC.

This clonotype was observed a handful of times. The chain has TRBV20-1 and TRBJ2-7; D ambiguous. Germline CDR1 DFQATT, CDR2 SNEGSKA (reference sequence). This CDR3 has 13 residues. V lost 3 bases to trimming and J lost 3 bases, with 12 bases between them. The CDR3 DNA is TGCAGTGCTAGCAGCGCTACCGTCTACGAGCAGTACTTC. This sequence encodes CSASSATVYEQYF.